The sequence of this T cell receptor beta chain was determined in a study of glioma-infiltrating T cells after dendritic cell vaccination. Overall study: Patients received autologous tumor lysate-pulsed dendritic cell vaccination between 2003 and 2012. Dendritic cells derived from monocytes and pulsed with autologous tumor lysate formed the vaccine.

A remark on this clone: Its antigen remains unidentified.

Whole-study results and caveats: Longer survival after dendritic cell vaccination followed higher pretreatment TIL content.

Primers: 60 V beta forward and 13 J beta reverse. Produced via immunoSEQ multiplex PCR; TCRdb's table is partial and in-frame only. The sample lists about 92,000 clones, more than 75% seen once, with more than 15% in the top ten. CDR1 is SNHLY and CDR2 is FYNNEI in the germline V gene. The CDR3 is 15 residues long. V lost 6 bases and J lost 2; bases outside the gene matches: 7. The receptor was derived from a human donor with glioblastoma. This chain uses TRBV2 with TRBJ1-5; 7 nucleotides match TRBD1. The sample consisted of blood, taken before dendritic cell vaccination. CDR3 nucleotide sequence: TGTGCCAGCAGCCTACAGGGGTCGGGCAATCAGCCCCAGCATTTT. Its translation: CASSLQGSGNQPQHF. Filled out from reference TRBV2 and TRBJ1-5, the complete variable domain reads EPEVTQTPSHQVTQMGQEVILRCVPISNHLYFYWYRQILGQKVEFLVSFYNNEISEKSEIFDDQFSVERPDGSNFTLKIRSTKLEDSAMYFCASSLQGSGNQPQHFGDGTRLSIL.